Listed below are T cell receptor beta chains from one sample, sequenced in a study of response to subunit inactivated influenza vaccine. Via MiXCR, TCRdb re-called the RT-PCR reads, giving one row per CDR3 protein. The sample yields roughly 700,000 distinct CDR3 sequences, 11% to 15% seen once. Sequences were derived from PBMCs from blood, sampled 14 to 15 days before vaccination. Receptor source: a middle-aged man who received an inactivated influenza vaccine. Each CDR3 is given with its conserved first and last residue. A D gene is named only where the DNA matches it firmly. Clone sizes are given selectively: once, few, many, or a class where the clone is expanded.

d_gene	j_gene	abundance	v_gene	CDR3nt	CDR3aa
-	TRBJ1-1	few	TRBV12-3/TRBV12-4	TGTGCCAGCACCGACGGGCGGATTCGAGAAGCTTTCTTT	CASTDGRIREAFF
-	TRBJ2-3	-	TRBV7-3	TGTGCCAGCAGCTTAATAGCCAAAGATACGCAGTATTTT	CASSLIAKDTQYF
TRBD1	TRBJ2-2	-	TRBV12-3/TRBV12-4	TGTGCCAGCAGGATGGACAGGGTCTCTGGGGAGCTGTTTTTT	CASRMDRVSGELFF
TRBD2	TRBJ2-3	few	TRBV20-1	TGCAGTGCTAGAGATCAGGGACTAGCGGGAGTTCAGAGAACGCAGTATTTT	CSARDQGLAGVQRTQYF
-	TRBJ1-4	few	TRBV25-1	TGTGCCAGCAGTGCAACAGGGATAACTAATGAAAAACTGTTTTTT	CASSATGITNEKLFF
TRBD2	TRBJ2-1	many	TRBV14	TGTGCCAGCAGCCAAGTAGCGGGACTAGCGGGTTTAAATGAGCAGTTCTTC	CASSQVAGLAGLNEQFF
TRBD1	TRBJ2-7	-	TRBV5-1	TGCGCCAGCAGCTCGGACAGGCAGCAGTACTTC	CASSSDRQQYF
-	TRBJ1-1	many	TRBV12-3/TRBV12-4	TGTGCCAGCAGTTTGTACGGGGGCACTGAAGCTTTCTTT	CASSLYGGTEAFF
TRBD1	TRBJ1-6	-	TRBV6-1	TGTGCCAGCAGTCTAAAGACAGGGGGCAGTTCACCCCTCCACTTT	CASSLKTGGSSPLHF
-	TRBJ2-5	few	TRBV5-1	TGCGCCAGCAGCCCCCAATACAAAGAAGAGACCCAGTACTTC	CASSPQYKEETQYF
-	TRBJ1-5	many	TRBV5-1	TGCGCCAGCAGCCCGGGACCGAGCAATCAGCCCCAGCATTTT	CASSPGPSNQPQHF
-	TRBJ2-7	few	TRBV28	TGTGCCAGCAGTTTACCCCCCCCGGACTCCTACGAGCAGTACTTC	CASSLPPPDSYEQYF
-	TRBJ2-7	few	TRBV5-1	TGCGCCAGCAGCCACCCCATACGCGACGAGCAGTACTTC	CASSHPIRDEQYF
-	TRBJ2-3	few	TRBV20-1	TGCAGTGCTCGGGGCCTTCGGGATACGCAGTATTTT	CSARGLRDTQYF
-	TRBJ2-1	-	TRBV20-1	TGCAGTGTTGCCCGGGGGAGCTCCTACAATGAGCAGTTCTTC	CSVARGSSYNEQFF
-	TRBJ1-1	-	TRBV3-1	TGTGCCAGCAGCCAAAACCTGAACACTGAAGCTTTCTTT	CASSQNLNTEAFF
-	TRBJ2-5	-	TRBV3-1	TGTGCCAGCAGCCAAGGGTCGAAGGGGTTTGGATCGGAGACCCAGTACTTC	CASSQGSKGFGSETQYF
-	TRBJ2-5	-	TRBV20-1	TGCAGTGCTCCGGTCGGGGGCCTCGGGGATGGGACCCAGTACTTC	CSAPVGGLGDGTQYF
TRBD1	TRBJ1-1	few	TRBV28	TGTGCCAGCAGTTTACCCAGGGGGCGACGGACTGAAGCTTTCTTT	CASSLPRGRRTEAFF
-	TRBJ1-4	-	TRBV28	TGTGCCAGCAGTTTGAGTCGGGACACAACTAATGAAAAACTGTTTTTT	CASSLSRDTTNEKLFF
-	TRBJ2-1	-	TRBV27	TGTGCCAGCAGTCGCACTACAAACTCCTACAATGAGCAGTTCTTC	CASSRTTNSYNEQFF
-	TRBJ2-2	-	TRBV6-2/TRBV6-3	TGTGCCAGCCGACGAGGGTCGAACACCGGGGAGCTGTTTTTT	CASRRGSNTGELFF
-	TRBJ2-1	few	TRBV12-3/TRBV12-4	TGTGCCAGCAGTGTGACCAACAATGAGCAGTTCTTC	CASSVTNNEQFF
TRBD1	TRBJ1-6	-	TRBV6-1	TGTGCCAGCAGTAGGATCAGAGACAGGGGCAATTCACCCCTCCACTTT	CASSRIRDRGNSPLHF
-	TRBJ2-3	-	TRBV12-3/TRBV12-4	TGTGCCACCCGGCGTGGTGCTAGCACAGATACGCAGTATTTT	CATRRGASTDTQYF
-	TRBJ2-3	-	TRBV2	TGTGCCAGCAGCCAGGGTTCCACGCAGTATTTT	CASSQGSTQYF
-	TRBJ1-2	once	TRBV14	TGTGCCAGCAGCCAAGACCTGAGACAGCGCTATGGCTACACCTTC	CASSQDLRQRYGYTF
-	TRBJ2-2	few	TRBV28	TGTGCCAGCAGTTTGGCGGTAGGGGGGAACACCGGGGAGCTGTTTTTT	CASSLAVGGNTGELFF
-	TRBJ2-7	-	TRBV24-1	TGTGCCACCAGTGAGACAGGAGCAGGCGAGCAGTACTTC	CATSETGAGEQYF
-	TRBJ2-2	-	TRBV24-1	TGTGCCACCAGTGATCCCCAACCTATCACCGGGGAGCTGTTTTTT	CATSDPQPITGELFF
-	TRBJ2-1	few	TRBV15	TGTGCCACCAGCAGAGTGGACGTAGCGGAGTACAATGAGCAGTTCTTC	CATSRVDVAEYNEQFF
TRBD1	TRBJ2-5	few	TRBV10-3	TGTGCCACCGTAAGGGGGACAGGCCACCAAGAGACCCAGTACTTC	CATVRGTGHQETQYF
-	TRBJ2-7	-	TRBV29-1	TGCAGCGTGGGAAGAGTCCGTGGCGAGCAGTACTTC	CSVGRVRGEQYF
-	TRBJ2-5	few	TRBV3-1	TGTGCCAGCAGCCCCCCCCCGGGTCTCCTGAGGACCCAGTACTTC	CASSPPPGLLRTQYF
TRBD1	TRBJ2-7	few	TRBV6-2/TRBV6-3	TGTGCCAGCAGACAGGGGGCAAGGGAGCAGTACTTC	CASRQGAREQYF
-	TRBJ2-1	-	TRBV19	TGTGCCAGTAGTCCTTACCTACTCGTCGCGCGGTCAAATGAGCAGTTCTTC	CASSPYLLVARSNEQFF